The TCR beta chain under discussion was sequenced for a study of blood T cell repertoires in COVID-19. The protocol was immunoSEQ multiplex PCR, while the TCRdb copy is restricted to in-frame clones and leaves out a portion. In the table there are approximately 470,000 clones, around 90% of which are singletons. The V gene lost 6 bases and the J gene lost 3 bases, with 14 bases spanning the gap. Germline V gene sequence: CDR1 MGHDK, CDR2 SYGVNS. This CDR3 is built from 14 residues. What was sequenced was PBMCs or T cells enriched from blood (not recorded which). This chain links TRBV25-1 with TRBJ1-2, with D possibly being TRBD1 (6 bases). This TCR came from a woman younger than 30 who had recovered from COVID-19. CDR3 residues: CASREQGGDYGYTF. For the CDR3, the DNA is TGTGCCAGCAGAGAACAGGGAGGCGACTATGGCTACACCTTC.